Given below is one T cell receptor (beta chain) in context. Clones were sequenced by immunoSEQ multiplex PCR, and TCRdb holds only the in-frame ones, with some missing. This table holds 85,000 to 100,000 clones, approximately 85% found once. This CDR3 is built from 14 residues. V lost 3 bases and J lost 6; bases outside the gene matches: 8. Germline-derived CDR1 and CDR2 are LNHDA and SQIVND (reference sequence). These data come from a study of blood T cell repertoires in COVID-19. About the research overall: There were acute and convalescent COVID-19 samples, and they came from the United States, Italy and Spain. The cDNA or gDNA used as material had been derived from T cells, B-cell-depleted T cells, or PBMCs.

Sequenced input: peripheral blood. The V call is TRBV19, the J call TRBJ2-7, with 7 bases aligning to TRBD1. The clonotype was recovered from a man aged 55 to 69 with acute or convalescent COVID-19. CDR3: CASSILDREAEQYF. In nucleotides, the CDR3 is TGTGCCAGTAGTATCCTCGACAGGGAAGCCGAGCAGTACTTC.